This T cell receptor beta chain was found in a study of a mutant IDH1 vaccine in newly diagnosed glioma. Turning to the study itself: Treated patients, averaging roughly 40 years, were roughly 62% male and roughly 38% female.

Here immunoSEQ multiplex PCR was the method, and the copy in TCRdb shows in-frame clones only, minus some. The sample has about 27,000 clones, over 60% seen once. The V gene's germline CDR1 is SGHKS and CDR2 YYEKEE (reference sequence). The CDR3 totals 15 residues. J gave up 2 bases and V 1 base, and 5 bases lay outside the gene matches. In the case of this clone: Its antigen is not known.

As to time point: week 35, safety follow-up. Every vaccine dose comprised 300 ug of mutant IDH1 20-mer peptide plus topical imiquimod. V gene TRBV5-5 combines with J gene TRBJ1-2; 7 bases map to TRBD1. The source of this sequence is a man aged 45-65 years with glioma. The source material was PBMCs, sampled from a glioma patient whose treatment included an IDH1 peptide vaccine. The CDR3 bases are TGTGCCAGCAGCTTGAGTGGGACAGCCAACTATGGCTACACCTTC. Translated, it gives CASSLSGTANYGYTF.